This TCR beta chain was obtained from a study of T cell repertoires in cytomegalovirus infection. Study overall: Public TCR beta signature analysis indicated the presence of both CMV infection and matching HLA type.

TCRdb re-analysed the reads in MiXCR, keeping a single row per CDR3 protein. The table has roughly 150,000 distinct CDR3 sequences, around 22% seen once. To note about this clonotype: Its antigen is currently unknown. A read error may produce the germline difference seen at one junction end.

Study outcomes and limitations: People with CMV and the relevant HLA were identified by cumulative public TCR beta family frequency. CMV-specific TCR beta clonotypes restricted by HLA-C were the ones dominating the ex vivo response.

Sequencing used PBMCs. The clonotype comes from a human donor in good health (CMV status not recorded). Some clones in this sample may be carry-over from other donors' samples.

This CDR3 reads CTSSLDRGRTDTQYF. For the CDR3, the DNA is TGTACCAGCAGCTTAGATCGGGGCCGCACAGATACGCAGTATTTT. This chain links TRBV7-4 with TRBJ2-3, with D possibly called TRBD1 or TRBD2 (5 bases each). Per the germline V gene, CDR1 is SGHVT and CDR2 is SQSDAQ. The CDR3 is 15 amino acids.